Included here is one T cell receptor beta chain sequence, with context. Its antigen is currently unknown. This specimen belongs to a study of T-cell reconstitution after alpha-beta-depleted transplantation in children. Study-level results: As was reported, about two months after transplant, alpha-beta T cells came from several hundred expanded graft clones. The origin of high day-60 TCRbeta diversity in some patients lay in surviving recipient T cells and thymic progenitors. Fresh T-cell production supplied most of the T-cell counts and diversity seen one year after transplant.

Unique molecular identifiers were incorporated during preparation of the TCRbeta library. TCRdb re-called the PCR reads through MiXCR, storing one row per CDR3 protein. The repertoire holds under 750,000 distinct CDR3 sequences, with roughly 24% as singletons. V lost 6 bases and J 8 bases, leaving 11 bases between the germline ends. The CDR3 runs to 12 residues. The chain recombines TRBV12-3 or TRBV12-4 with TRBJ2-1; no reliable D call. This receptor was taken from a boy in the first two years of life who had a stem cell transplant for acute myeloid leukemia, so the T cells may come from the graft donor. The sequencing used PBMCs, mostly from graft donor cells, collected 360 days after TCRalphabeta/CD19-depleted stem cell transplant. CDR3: CASRITPDEQFF. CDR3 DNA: TGTGCCAGCAGAATCACCCCCGATGAGCAGTTCTTC.